One TCR beta chain is described in this entry. This sample stems from a study of T cell responses to AZD1222 COVID-19 vaccine. Here immunoSEQ multiplex PCR was the method, and the copy in TCRdb shows in-frame clones only, minus some. The sample comprises approximately 160,000 clones, 85% to 95% of which are singletons, and over 0.8% rests with the top ten. Per the germline V gene, CDR1 is MNHEY and CDR2 is SVGAGI. The CDR3 extends over 14 amino acids. The ends lost 8 bases at V and 3 bases at J; junction bases unmatched: 7. The J gene is TRBJ1-3, the V gene TRBV6-5; 7 bases fit TRBD1. The sequences come from peripheral blood, collected on day 0 of AZD1222 vaccination. The receptor was derived from an adult in good health. The CDR3 is CASWEGALGNTIYF. DNA of the CDR3: TGTGCCAGCTGGGAGGGGGCGCTTGGAAACACCATATATTTT.